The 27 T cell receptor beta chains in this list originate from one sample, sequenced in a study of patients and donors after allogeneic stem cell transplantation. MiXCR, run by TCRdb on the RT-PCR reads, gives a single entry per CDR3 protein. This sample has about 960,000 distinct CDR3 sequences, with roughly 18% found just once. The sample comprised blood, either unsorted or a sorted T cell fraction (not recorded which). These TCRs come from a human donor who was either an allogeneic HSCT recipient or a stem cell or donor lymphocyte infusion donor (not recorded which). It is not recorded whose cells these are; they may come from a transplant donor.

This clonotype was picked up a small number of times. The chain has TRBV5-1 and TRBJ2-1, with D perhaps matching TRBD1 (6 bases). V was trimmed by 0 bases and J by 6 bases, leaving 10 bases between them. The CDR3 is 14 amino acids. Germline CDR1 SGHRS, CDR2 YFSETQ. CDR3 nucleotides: TGCGCCAGCAGCTTGGAGGGGGACCTCAATGAGCAGTTCTTC. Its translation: CASSLEGDLNEQFF.

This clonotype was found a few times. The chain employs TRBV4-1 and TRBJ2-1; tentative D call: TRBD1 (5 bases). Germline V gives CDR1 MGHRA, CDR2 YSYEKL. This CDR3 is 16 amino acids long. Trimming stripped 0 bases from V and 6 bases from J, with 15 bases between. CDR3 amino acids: CASSQEGIIGVNEQFF. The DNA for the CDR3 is TGCGCCAGCAGCCAAGAGGGGATCATAGGGGTCAATGAGCAGTTCTTC.

For the CDR3, the DNA is TGCGCCAGCAGTGAGGGCAGGGGAGGCTCCTACGAGCAGTACTTC. Translating gives CASSEGRGGSYEQYF. V is TRBV10-1 and J is TRBJ2-7, with D possibly called TRBD1 or TRBD2 (6 bases each). The V end lost 2 bases, the J end lost 0 bases, and 11 bases lay between the germline ends. CDR3 length: 15 residues. Per germline, CDR1 WNHNN and CDR2 SYGVQD (reference sequence).

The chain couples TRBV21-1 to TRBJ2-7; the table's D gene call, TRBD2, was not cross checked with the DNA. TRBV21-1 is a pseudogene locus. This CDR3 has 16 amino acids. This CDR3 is CASSKGSSGRTYEQYF. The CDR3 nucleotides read TGTGCCAGCAGCAAAGGGTCTAGCGGGAGGACCTACGAGCAGTACTTC.

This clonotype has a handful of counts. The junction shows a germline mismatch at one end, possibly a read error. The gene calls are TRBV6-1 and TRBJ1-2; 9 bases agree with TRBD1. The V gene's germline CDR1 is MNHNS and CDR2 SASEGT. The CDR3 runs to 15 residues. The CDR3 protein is CASREDGGQGYGYTF. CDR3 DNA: TGTGCCAGCAGGGAAGACGGGGGACAGGGATACGGCTACACCTTC.

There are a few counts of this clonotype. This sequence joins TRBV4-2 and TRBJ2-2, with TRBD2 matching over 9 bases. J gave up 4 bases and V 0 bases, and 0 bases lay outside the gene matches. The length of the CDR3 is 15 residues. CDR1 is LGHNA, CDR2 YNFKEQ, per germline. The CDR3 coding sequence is TGTGCCAGCAGCCAAGAACTAGCGGGCACCGGGGAGCTGTTTTTT. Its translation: CASSQELAGTGELFF.

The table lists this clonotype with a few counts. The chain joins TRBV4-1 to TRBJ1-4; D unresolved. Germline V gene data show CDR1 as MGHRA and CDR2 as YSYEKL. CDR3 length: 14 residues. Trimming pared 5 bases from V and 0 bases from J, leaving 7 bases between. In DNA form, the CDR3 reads TGCGCCAGCAGCTTCCTTCCAACTAATGAAAAACTGTTTTTT. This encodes CASSFLPTNEKLFF.

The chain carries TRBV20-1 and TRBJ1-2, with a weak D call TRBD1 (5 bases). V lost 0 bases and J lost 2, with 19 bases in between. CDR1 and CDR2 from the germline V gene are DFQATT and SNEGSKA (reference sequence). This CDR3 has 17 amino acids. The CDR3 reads CSAREGMGVRSNYGYTF. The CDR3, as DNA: TGCAGTGCTAGAGAGGGTATGGGGGTTAGGTCCAACTATGGCTACACCTTC.

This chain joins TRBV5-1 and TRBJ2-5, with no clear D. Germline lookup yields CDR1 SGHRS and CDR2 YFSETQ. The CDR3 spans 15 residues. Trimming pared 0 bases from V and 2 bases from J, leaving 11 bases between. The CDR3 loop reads CASSLGLTIQETQYF. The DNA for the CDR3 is TGCGCCAGCAGCTTGGGCTTAACCATTCAAGAGACCCAGTACTTC.

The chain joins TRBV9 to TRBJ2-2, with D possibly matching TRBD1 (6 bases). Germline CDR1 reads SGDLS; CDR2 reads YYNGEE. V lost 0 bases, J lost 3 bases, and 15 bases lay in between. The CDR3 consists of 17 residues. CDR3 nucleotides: TGTGCCAGCAGCGTAGGCAGGGGTTTGGATTACACCGGGGAGCTGTTTTTT. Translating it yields CASSVGRGLDYTGELFF. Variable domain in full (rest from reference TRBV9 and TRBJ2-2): DSGVTQTPKHLITATGQRVTLRCSPRSGDLSVYWYQQSLDQGLQFLIQYYNGEERAKGNILERFSAQQFPDLHSELNLSSLELGDSALYFCASSVGRGLDYTGELFFGEGSRLTVL.

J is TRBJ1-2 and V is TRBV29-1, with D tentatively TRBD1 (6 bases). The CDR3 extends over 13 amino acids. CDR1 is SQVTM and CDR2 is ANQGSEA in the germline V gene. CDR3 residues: CSYSRQDLLGYTF. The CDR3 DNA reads TGCAGTTATTCCCGACAGGATCTTTTGGGCTACACCTTC.

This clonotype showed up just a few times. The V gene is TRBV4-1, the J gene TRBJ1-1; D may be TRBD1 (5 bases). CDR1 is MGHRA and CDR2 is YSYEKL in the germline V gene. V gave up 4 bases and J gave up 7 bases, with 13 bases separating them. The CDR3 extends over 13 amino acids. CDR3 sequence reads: CASSLGNRLEAFF. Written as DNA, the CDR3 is TGCGCCAGCAGCCTCGGGAACAGGCTTGAAGCTTTCTTT.

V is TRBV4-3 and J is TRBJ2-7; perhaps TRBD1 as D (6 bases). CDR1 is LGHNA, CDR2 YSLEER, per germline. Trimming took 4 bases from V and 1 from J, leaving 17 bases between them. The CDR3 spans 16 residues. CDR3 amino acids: CASSPDEGVLSYEQYF. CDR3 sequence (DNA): TGCGCCAGCAGCCCAGATGAGGGGGTACTATCCTACGAGCAGTACTTC.

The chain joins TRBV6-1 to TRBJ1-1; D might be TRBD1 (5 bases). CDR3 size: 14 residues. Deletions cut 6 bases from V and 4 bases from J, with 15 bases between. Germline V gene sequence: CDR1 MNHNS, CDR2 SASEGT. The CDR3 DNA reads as TGTGCCAGCAGACCCCGGACATTTTCCACTGAAGCTTTCTTT. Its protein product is CASRPRTFSTEAFF.

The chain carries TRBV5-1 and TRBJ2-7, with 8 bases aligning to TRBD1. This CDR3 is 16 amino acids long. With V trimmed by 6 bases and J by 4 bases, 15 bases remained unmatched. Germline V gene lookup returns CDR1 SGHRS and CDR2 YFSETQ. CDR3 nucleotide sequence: TGCGCCAGCACGCCATCCAAAACGACAGGGGTTTACGAGCAGTACTTC. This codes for CASTPSKTTGVYEQYF.

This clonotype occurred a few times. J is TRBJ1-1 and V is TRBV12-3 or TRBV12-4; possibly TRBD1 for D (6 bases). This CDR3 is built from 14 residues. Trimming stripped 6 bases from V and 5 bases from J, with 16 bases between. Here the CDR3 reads CASRKKQGRTEAFF. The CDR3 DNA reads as TGTGCCAGCAGGAAAAAACAGGGACGGACTGAAGCTTTCTTT.

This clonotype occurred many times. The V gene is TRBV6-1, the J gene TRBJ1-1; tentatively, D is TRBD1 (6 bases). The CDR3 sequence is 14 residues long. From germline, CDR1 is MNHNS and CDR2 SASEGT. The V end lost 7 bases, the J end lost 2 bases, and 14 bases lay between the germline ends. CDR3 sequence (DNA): TGTGCCAGCACTTTTCAAGGGGGTAACACTGAAGCTTTCTTT. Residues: CASTFQGGNTEAFF.

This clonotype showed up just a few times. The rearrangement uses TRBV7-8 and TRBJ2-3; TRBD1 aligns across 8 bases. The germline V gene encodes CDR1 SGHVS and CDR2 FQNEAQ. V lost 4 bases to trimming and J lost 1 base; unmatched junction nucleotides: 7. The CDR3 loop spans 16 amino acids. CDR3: CASSSNGGQGTDTQYF. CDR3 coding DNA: TGTGCCAGCAGCTCCAACGGGGGACAGGGCACAGATACGCAGTATTTT.

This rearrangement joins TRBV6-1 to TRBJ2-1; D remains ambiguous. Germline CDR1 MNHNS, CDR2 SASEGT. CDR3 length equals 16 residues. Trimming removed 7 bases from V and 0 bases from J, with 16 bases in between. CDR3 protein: CASTPGVYSSYNEQFF. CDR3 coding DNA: TGTGCCAGCACCCCTGGAGTCTACTCCTCCTACAATGAGCAGTTCTTC.

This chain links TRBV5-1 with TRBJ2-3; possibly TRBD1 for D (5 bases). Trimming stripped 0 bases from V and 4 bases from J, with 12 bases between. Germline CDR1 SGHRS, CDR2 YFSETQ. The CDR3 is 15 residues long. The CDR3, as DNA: TGCGCCAGCAGCTTGGGACAGATTCTCTCAGATACGCAGTATTTT. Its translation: CASSLGQILSDTQYF.

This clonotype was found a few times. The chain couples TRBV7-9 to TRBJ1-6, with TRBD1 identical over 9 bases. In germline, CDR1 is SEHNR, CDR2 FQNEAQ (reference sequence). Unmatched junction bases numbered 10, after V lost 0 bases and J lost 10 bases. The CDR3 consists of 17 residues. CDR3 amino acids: CASSLARPGTGISPLHF. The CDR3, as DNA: TGTGCCAGCAGCTTAGCCCGGCCTGGGACAGGGATCTCACCCCTCCACTTT.

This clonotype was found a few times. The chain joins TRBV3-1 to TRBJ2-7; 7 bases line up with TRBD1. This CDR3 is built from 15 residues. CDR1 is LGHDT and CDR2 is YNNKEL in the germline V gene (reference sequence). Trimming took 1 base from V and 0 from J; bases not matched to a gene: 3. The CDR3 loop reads CASSQVGDSSYEQYF. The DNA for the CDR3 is TGTGCCAGCAGCCAAGTTGGGGACAGCTCCTACGAGCAGTACTTC.

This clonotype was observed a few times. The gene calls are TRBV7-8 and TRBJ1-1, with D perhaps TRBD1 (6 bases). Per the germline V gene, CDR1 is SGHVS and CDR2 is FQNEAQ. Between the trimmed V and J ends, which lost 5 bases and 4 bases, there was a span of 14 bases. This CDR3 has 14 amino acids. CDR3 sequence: CASSPAAGATEAFF. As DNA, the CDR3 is TGTGCCAGCAGCCCAGCGGCAGGGGCCACTGAAGCTTTCTTT.

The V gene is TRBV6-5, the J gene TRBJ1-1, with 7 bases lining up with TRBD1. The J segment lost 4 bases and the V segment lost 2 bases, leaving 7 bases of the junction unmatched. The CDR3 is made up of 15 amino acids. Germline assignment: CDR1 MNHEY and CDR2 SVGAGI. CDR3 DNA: TGTGCCAGCAGTTACGAGGGTACAGGGGCCACTGAAGCTTTCTTT. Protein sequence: CASSYEGTGATEAFF.

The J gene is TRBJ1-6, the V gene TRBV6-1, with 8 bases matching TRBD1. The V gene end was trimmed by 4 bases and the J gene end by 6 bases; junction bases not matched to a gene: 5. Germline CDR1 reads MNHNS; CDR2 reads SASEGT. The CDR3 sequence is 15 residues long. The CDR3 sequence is CASSGQGPRNSPLHF. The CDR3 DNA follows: TGTGCCAGCAGTGGACAGGGGCCTCGTAATTCACCCCTCCACTTT.

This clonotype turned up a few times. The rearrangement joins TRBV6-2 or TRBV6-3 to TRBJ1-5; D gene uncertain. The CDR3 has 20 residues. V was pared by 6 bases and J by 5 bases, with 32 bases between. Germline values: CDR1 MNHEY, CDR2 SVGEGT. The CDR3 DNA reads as TGTGCCAGCAGACGAAGAATGAAGTCTTCGGGCCTCGAGGTCGATCAGCCCCAGCATTTT. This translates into CASRRRMKSSGLEVDQPQHF.

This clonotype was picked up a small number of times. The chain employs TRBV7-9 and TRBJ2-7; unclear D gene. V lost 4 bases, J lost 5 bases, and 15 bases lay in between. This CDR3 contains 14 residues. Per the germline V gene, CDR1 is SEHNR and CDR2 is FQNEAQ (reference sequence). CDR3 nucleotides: TGTGCCAGCAGCTACACAAAAGGCCCCCACGAGCAGTACTTC. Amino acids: CASSYTKGPHEQYF.